Following are 29 T cell receptor beta chains from one sample sequenced in a study of identical twins. TCRdb used MiXCR to reprocess the 5' RACE reads, holding one entry per CDR3 protein. The sample has roughly 1,500,000 distinct CDR3 sequences; more than 30% are singletons. Sequencing used cord blood. These receptors were collected from a newborn girl in good health.

Of note for this clonotype: The junction and the germline gene differ at one end; a read error may be behind it. V and J are TRBV5-1 and TRBJ2-5; D perhaps matches TRBD1 (7 bases). The germline V gene has CDR1 SGHRS and CDR2 YFSETQ. This CDR3 spans 17 amino acids. The DNA for the CDR3 is TGCGCCAGCAGCTTGATACTAGGGCAGGGGGGCCAAGAGACTCAGTACTTC. It codes for CASSLILGQGGQETQYF.

In its sample, this clonotype was seen many times. The V and J genes are TRBV4-2 and TRBJ2-1; no clear D gene. The V and J ends lost 2 bases and 0 bases respectively, with 5 bases between them. This CDR3 has 14 amino acids. CDR1 LGHNA and CDR2 YNFKEQ come from the germline V gene. Written as DNA, the CDR3 is TGTGCCAGCAGCCAACTAGTCTCCTACAATGAGCAGTTCTTC. Residues: CASSQLVSYNEQFF.

This clonotype was counted only a few times. The chain has TRBV29-1 and TRBJ1-1; D remains ambiguous. This CDR3 is 13 amino acids long. Trimming took off 2 bases at V and 1 base at J, with 8 bases between the two ends. Germline V gives CDR1 SQVTM, CDR2 ANQGSEA. Here the CDR3 reads CSVERAANTEAFF. The CDR3 bases are TGCAGCGTTGAACGAGCAGCGAACACTGAAGCTTTCTTT.

V gene TRBV3-1 combines with J gene TRBJ2-3; 7 nucleotides agree with TRBD2. J was trimmed by 6 bases and V by 0 bases; bases with no gene match: 12. CDR1 is LGHDT and CDR2 is YNNKEL in the germline V gene (reference sequence). The CDR3 is 17 amino acids. This CDR3 is CASSQDLTGGPGDTQYF. The CDR3 DNA is TGTGCCAGCAGCCAAGACCTAACGGGGGGTCCAGGGGATACGCAGTATTTT.

The rearrangement links TRBV4-1 to TRBJ1-2, with 9 bases aligning to TRBD1. The J segment lost 8 bases and the V segment lost 1 base, leaving 11 bases of the junction unmatched. Looked up from germline, CDR1 is MGHRA and CDR2 is YSYEKL. The CDR3 is made up of 16 amino acids. The CDR3 region has the DNA TGCGCCAGCAGCCAAGGGGTGGGACAGGGAAGGCACGGCTACACCTTC. Protein sequence: CASSQGVGQGRHGYTF.

This clonotype has ten or more counts. One junction end does not reproduce the germline sequence, and a read error may be involved. The chain has TRBV9 and TRBJ2-5; 7 bases fit TRBD2. The CDR3 loop spans 13 amino acids. The germline V gene has CDR1 SGDLS and CDR2 YYNGEE. The CDR3 reads CASSVAGQETQYF. The CDR3 bases are TGTGCCAGCAGTGTAGCGGGCCAAGAGACCCAGTACTTC.

The V and J genes are TRBV19 and TRBJ1-1; 8 bases map to TRBD1. Germline V gene lookup returns CDR1 LNHDA and CDR2 SQIVND (reference sequence). V trimming: 9 bases; J trimming: 5 bases; junction bases outside the gene matches: 17. This CDR3 has 16 amino acids. The CDR3 DNA follows: TGTGCCAGCAGTTGGACAGGGAGCCTCAAGGGAACTGAAGCTTTCTTT. Its protein product is CASSWTGSLKGTEAFF. The full variable domain, completed using reference TRBV19 and TRBJ1-1, is DGGITQSPKYLFRKEGQNVTLSCEQNLNHDAMYWYRQDPGQGLRLIYYSQIVNDFQKGDIAEGYSVSREKKESFPLTVTSAQKNPTAFYLCASSWTGSLKGTEAFFGQGTRLTVV.

The genes are TRBV20-1 and TRBJ1-6, with D perhaps matching TRBD1 (6 bases). CDR1 is DFQATT and CDR2 is SNEGSKA in the germline V gene (reference sequence). The CDR3 has 15 amino acids. The DNA of the CDR3 is TGCGGCAACAGGGTCTCCCGGACCTATAATTCACCCCTCCACTTT. Protein sequence: CGNRVSRTYNSPLHF.

Details on this clonotype: One end of the junction fails to match germline, which may point to a read error. V is TRBV3-1 and J is TRBJ2-7; 13 bases align to TRBD2. The CDR3 runs to 15 residues. CDR1 and CDR2 from the germline V gene are LGHDT and YNNKEL (reference sequence). The CDR3 sequence: CASSDGLAGVYGQYF. The CDR3 nucleotides read TGTGCCAGCAGCGACGGACTAGCGGGAGTCTACGGGCAGTACTTC.

This chain uses TRBV21-1 with TRBJ2-3. TRBV21-1 has pseudogene status. There are 11 residues in the CDR3. CDR3 DNA: TGTGCCAGCAGCAGAGTCAGACGAAGGTATTTT. The encoded protein is CASSRVRRRYF.

A few counts support this clonotype. The chain uses TRBV28 and TRBJ2-7; D gene unclear. This CDR3 spans 13 amino acids. Germline assignment: CDR1 MDHEN and CDR2 SYDVKM. Trimming removed 2 bases at V and 3 bases at J, with 8 bases between. DNA of the CDR3: TGTGCCAGCAGTTTAAACGAGATCTACGAGCAGTACTTC. It yields the protein CASSLNEIYEQYF.

This clonotype was recorded a few times. The chain links TRBV4-2 to TRBJ2-1, with TRBD2 as a possible D gene (9 bases). This CDR3 has 21 residues. The germline CDR1 and CDR2 sequences are LGHNA and YNFKEQ. Trimming took 4 bases from V and 6 from J, leaving 34 bases between them. The CDR3 region has the DNA TGTGCCAGCAGCCCGATACAGGGGGAGAAAAACTTAGCGGGAGTGGCCAATGAGCAGTTCTTC. Amino acids: CASSPIQGEKNLAGVANEQFF.

This clonotype was picked up a small number of times. This chain uses TRBV14 with TRBJ2-4; 9 nucleotides agree with TRBD2. The germline gives CDR1 SGHDN, CDR2 FVKESK. J gave up 10 bases and V 1 base, and 2 bases lay outside the gene matches. The CDR3 is 13 amino acids. In DNA form, the CDR3 reads TGTGCCAGCAGCCAAGGCGGGGGGGTGATTCAGTACTTC. It specifies CASSQGGGVIQYF.

The J gene is TRBJ2-7, the V gene TRBV7-7; D unclear. CDR1 is SSHAT, CDR2 FNYEAQ, per germline (reference sequence). The V gene lost 1 base and the J gene lost 0 bases, with 7 bases spanning the gap. This CDR3 region has 14 residues. The CDR3 DNA is TGTGCCAGCAGCTTAGACAAACCCTCCTACGAGCAGTACTTC. Protein sequence: CASSLDKPSYEQYF.

The V and J genes are TRBV12-3 or TRBV12-4 and TRBJ2-1; 11 bases line up with TRBD2. The J call is doubtful: the DNA matches TRBJ2-7 better. The CDR3 totals 16 residues. CDR3 sequence: CASRNSGGVSYNEQYF. Written as DNA, the CDR3 is TGTGCCAGCAGGAATAGCGGGGGGGTTTCCTACAATGAGCAGTACTTC.

This clonotype appeared many times. This chain connects TRBV7-2 to TRBJ2-4, with 7 bases aligning to TRBD1. Germline values: CDR1 SGHTA, CDR2 FQGNSA. After removal of 5 bases from V and 6 bases from J, the junction contained 7 bases not matched to a gene. The length of the CDR3 is 14 residues. The CDR3 region is CASSLERQGNIQYF. The DNA for the CDR3 is TGTGCCAGCAGCCTCGAGCGACAGGGAAACATTCAGTACTTC.

The table lists this clonotype with a few counts. The chain employs TRBV9 and TRBJ1-6, with D hard to call. CDR3 length: 13 amino acids. Germline lookup yields CDR1 SGDLS and CDR2 YYNGEE. Trimming took 4 bases from V and 8 from J, leaving 10 bases between them. The CDR3 sequence: CASSPAVDSPLHF. CDR3 in DNA: TGTGCCAGCAGCCCCGCTGTTGATTCACCCCTCCACTTT.

This clonotype has ten or more counts. J is TRBJ2-7 and V is TRBV27, with TRBD2 matching 7 bases. Trimming removed 2 bases from V and 5 bases from J; junction bases left unmatched: 6. CDR1 and CDR2 (germline): MNHEY, SMNVEV (reference sequence). The CDR3 contains 14 residues. The CDR3 sequence: CASSLSGKVDEQYF. CDR3 sequence (DNA): TGTGCCAGCAGTTTAAGCGGGAAGGTGGACGAGCAGTACTTC.

As for this clonotype: The junction departs from germline at one end; a sequencing error may be responsible. The rearrangement joins TRBV4-1 to TRBJ2-1; TRBD2 matches at 12 bases. Germline CDR1 is MGHRA and CDR2 is YSYEKL. The CDR3 consists of 17 residues. In DNA form, the CDR3 reads TGCGCCAGTAGCCAACTAGGACTAGCGGGGCCGAACAATGAGCGGTTCTTC. It codes for CASSQLGLAGPNNERFF.

Here the CDR3 reads CASSLDPAGGEDTQYF. CDR3 coding DNA: TGTGCCAGCAGCTTAGATCCAGCGGGAGGGGAGGATACGCAGTATTTT. The chain uses TRBV7-2 and TRBJ2-3; 10 bases match TRBD2. Looked up from germline, CDR1 is SGHTA and CDR2 is FQGNSA. This CDR3 has 16 residues. The V gene end was trimmed by 1 base and the J gene end by 6 bases; junction bases not matched to a gene: 7.

This clonotype appeared many times. The chain recombines TRBV6-6 with TRBJ2-3; D gene ambiguous. Looked up from germline, CDR1 is MNHNY and CDR2 is SVGAGI (reference sequence). CDR3 size: 13 residues. Trimming stripped 8 bases from V and 4 bases from J, with 13 bases between. The CDR3 nucleotides are TGTGCCAGCGCAGCGCTTCCCGCAGATACGCAGTATTTT. It codes for CASAALPADTQYF.

This clonotype appeared a few times. The CDR3 spells CSVERLALPTDTQYF. The CDR3 DNA sequence: TGCAGCGTTGAACGACTAGCGCTACCTACGGATACGCAGTATTTT. The chain is built from TRBV29-1 and TRBJ2-3; 8 bases are shared with TRBD2. Germline CDR1 SQVTM, CDR2 ANQGSEA. V shed 2 bases, J shed 6 bases, and the junction held 10 bases outside the gene matches. The CDR3 totals 15 residues.

This clonotype has more than one count but fewer than ten. This chain joins TRBV5-1 and TRBJ2-1; 9 bases map to TRBD2. CDR1 SGHRS and CDR2 YFSETQ come from the germline V gene. The CDR3 is made up of 15 amino acids. Trimming removed 0 bases from V and 6 bases from J; junction bases left unmatched: 4. The CDR3 bases are TGCGCCAGCAGCTTGGGACTAGCGGACCGCAATGAGCAGTTCTTC. It yields the protein CASSLGLADRNEQFF.

The chain uses TRBV19 and TRBJ1-5; D unclear. The ends were cut back, 7 bases at V and 7 bases at J, with 11 bases in the middle. Looked up from germline, CDR1 is LNHDA and CDR2 is SQIVND (reference sequence). The CDR3 runs 12 residues. The CDR3 sequence is CASTPGAQPQHF. The CDR3 DNA reads as TGTGCCAGTACTCCAGGTGCCCAGCCCCAGCATTTT. The full variable domain, its missing parts supplied by reference TRBV19 and TRBJ1-5, is DGGITQSPKYLFRKEGQNVTLSCEQNLNHDAMYWYRQDPGQGLRLIYYSQIVNDFQKGDIAEGYSVSREKKESFPLTVTSAQKNPTAFYLCASTPGAQPQHFGDGTRLSIL.

This clonotype was seen only a few times. The J gene is TRBJ2-5, the V gene TRBV9; TRBD2 might be the D (6 bases). The V and J ends lost 0 bases and 2 bases respectively, with 11 bases between them. The CDR3 extends over 15 amino acids. Looked up from germline, CDR1 is SGDLS and CDR2 is YYNGEE. CDR3 loop: CASSVDAGNQETQYF. CDR3 in DNA: TGTGCCAGCAGCGTAGACGCGGGGAATCAAGAGACCCAGTACTTC.

This clonotype was detected only a few times. V usage is TRBV29-1 and J usage is TRBJ2-1; D is perhaps TRBD1 or TRBD2 (7 bases each). Germline CDR1 SQVTM, CDR2 ANQGSEA. The CDR3 sequence is 15 residues long. The ends were cut back, 3 bases at V and 2 bases at J, with 14 bases in the middle. This chain's CDR3 is CSVDVRGGPYNEQFF. The CDR3 DNA is TGCAGCGTTGACGTCAGGGGGGGCCCCTACAATGAGCAGTTCTTC.

This clonotype was picked up a small number of times. The V call is TRBV2, the J call TRBJ1-2; D possibly corresponds to TRBD1 (6 bases). V was pared by 5 bases and J by 0 bases, with 13 bases between. CDR1 SNHLY and CDR2 FYNNEI come from the germline V gene. This CDR3 has 15 residues. The CDR3 is CASSYREGTNYGYTF. The CDR3 DNA reads as TGTGCCAGCAGTTACAGGGAGGGGACTAACTATGGCTACACCTTC.

This clonotype appeared a few times. This CDR3 is CASRTSRSSYNEQFF. The CDR3, as DNA: TGTGCCAGCCGTACCTCTAGGAGCTCCTACAATGAGCAGTTCTTC. This chain links TRBV6-1 with TRBJ2-1; D uncertain. V was shortened by 8 bases and J by 0 bases, with 14 bases between the two germline ends. The CDR3 totals 15 residues. Germline assignment: CDR1 MNHNS and CDR2 SASEGT.

The rearrangement links TRBV12-3 or TRBV12-4 to TRBJ1-2, with D maybe TRBD1 (5 bases). This CDR3 comprises 12 residues. Trimming took off 6 bases at V and 5 bases at J, with 10 bases between the two ends. The CDR3 coding sequence is TGTGCCAGCAGGGGGCCAGGGTATGGCTACACCTTC. Translated: CASRGPGYGYTF.